This TCR beta chain was retrieved from a study of T-cell reconstitution after alpha-beta-depleted transplantation in children. TCRbeta library preparation incorporated unique molecular identifiers. TCRdb itself ran the PCR reads through MiXCR, one entry per CDR3 protein. The data show approximately 400,000 distinct CDR3 sequences, with 11% seen just once and approximately 5% held by the top ten. Germline-derived CDR1 and CDR2 are MNHNS and SASEGT. After removal of 6 bases from V and 4 bases from J, the junction contained 11 bases not matched to a gene. The CDR3 runs to 17 residues. The chain couples TRBV6-1 to TRBJ2-6; 8 positions agree with TRBD2. The sequence was collected from a human donor who donated a stem cell graft to a child with acute myeloid leukemia. The sequencing here drew on PBMCs from the stem cell graft donor, taken from the stem cell graft. CDR3 sequence (DNA): TGTGCCAGCAGCGGTACCGGGAGGGGTGGGGGGGCCAACGTCCTGACTTTC. Translation gives CASSGTGRGGGANVLTF.